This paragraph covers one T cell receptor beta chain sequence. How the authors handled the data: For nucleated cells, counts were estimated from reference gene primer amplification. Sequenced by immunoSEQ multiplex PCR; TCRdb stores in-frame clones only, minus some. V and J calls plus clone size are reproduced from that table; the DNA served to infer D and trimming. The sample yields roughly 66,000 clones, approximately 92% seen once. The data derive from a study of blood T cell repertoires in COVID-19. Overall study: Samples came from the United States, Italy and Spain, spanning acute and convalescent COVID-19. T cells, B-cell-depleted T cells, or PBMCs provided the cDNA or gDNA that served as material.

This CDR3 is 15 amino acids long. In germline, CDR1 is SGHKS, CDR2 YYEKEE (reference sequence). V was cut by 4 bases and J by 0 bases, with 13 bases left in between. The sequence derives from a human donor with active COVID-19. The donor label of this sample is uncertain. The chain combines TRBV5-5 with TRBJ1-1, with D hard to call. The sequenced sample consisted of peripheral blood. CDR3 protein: CASSPGGIMNTEAFF. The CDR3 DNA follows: TGTGCCAGCAGCCCCGGAGGGATCATGAACACTGAAGCTTTCTTT.